What follows is one TCR beta chain and its context. Its antigen remains undetermined. Base quality data are lacking; no much larger clone is found one base away. The data were obtained in a study of blood T cell repertoires in COVID-19 (dated by TCRdb to 2019 to 2021). Background for the entire study: Collaborator samples came from the United States, Italy and Spain and covered acute and convalescent phases of COVID-19. Subjects who had been exposed to COVID-19, were actively infected with it, or had recovered from it provided the deeply sampled blood TCRbeta repertoires that made up the dataset. A freely available public database, intended as a resource for researchers studying the immune response to SARS-CoV-2, is where the repertoires were released. The prospective study material was composed of cDNA or gDNA derived from T cells, B-cell-depleted T cells, or PBMCs. Sample metadata almost always included a de-identified subject ID, COVID-19 status, age in years and sex. Where HLA class I and class II types were available, the types were taken from metadata supplied by the sample provider, not from assay-based typing. The samples were drawn from two sources: the first 160 participants of the ongoing ImmuneRACE study, and 950 to 1,500 subjects contributed by 6 global collaborators. Study-wide conclusions, independent of this receptor: The quantity of clinical and demographic metadata differed by source and by participant and was supplied without curation.

The immunoSEQ Assay, a bias-controlled multiplex PCR, was used to amplify TCRbeta CDR3 regions from genomic DNA. Per the original workflow: The number of nucleated cells in each sample was estimated by amplification of reference gene primers within the assay. Sequence reads were collapsed and filtered to measure the absolute abundance of every unique TCRbeta CDR3 rearrangement. Productive Simpson clonality was computed per sample as the square root of Simpson's diversity index over productive rearrangements. Here the immuneACCESS table is served through TCRdb, limited to in-frame sequences with V and J called. Missing clones are a known gap in these copies; in checked studies unresolved V genes cover under half, and the rest lacks a known reason. V, J and clone size are taken as reported in that table, and D and trimming were inferred from the DNA itself. This sample lists 80,000 to 95,000 clones; more than 65% were detected once. The top ten clones comprise around 20% of the sample.

The collaborating institutions used their own protocols to collect whole blood in K2EDTA tubes. For TCRbeta analysis, collaborators shipped samples as frozen whole blood, isolated PBMCs, or DNA extracted from either of those sample types. The sample was peripheral blood. This receptor was taken from a woman older than 75 with active or convalescent COVID-19.

The CDR3 here reads CASSLGTANTGELFF. The DNA reads as follows: TGTGCCAGCAGCCTTGGGACAGCGAACACCGGGGAGCTGTTTTTT. The chain is encoded by TRBV27 joined to TRBJ2-2, and TRBD1 matches 7 of the central bases. From V the trimming removes 6 bases and from J it removes 0 bases, while the gene matches leave 4 bases of the junction unaccounted for. Sequences MNHEY (CDR1) and SMNVEV (CDR2) are obtained from the germline V gene (reference sequence). The CDR3 goes from the cysteine to the phenylalanine over 15 residues. The retained sequence is limited to the CDR3, 45 bases, with the frame set at the first base.